There are a few counts of the clone carrying this T cell receptor (beta chain). Its antigen is not known. Per germline, CDR1 GTSNPN and CDR2 SVGIG (reference sequence). Trimming took off 3 bases at V and 1 base at J, with 5 bases between the two ends. This CDR3 contains 12 residues. Using RNA transcripts as the source, TCR beta CDR3 regions were amplified. During a first-round RT-PCR of the TCR CDR3, the HTBI primer set was used. TCRdb analysed the multiplex PCR reads with MiXCR anew, one entry per CDR3 protein. The sample contains more than 600,000 distinct CDR3 sequences, about 15% of which appear only once. The sample is drawn from a study of T cells in Graves' hyperthyroidism and ophthalmopathy. Findings of the study overall: A 13 V-J signature model discriminated ophthalmopathy versus stable hyperthyroidism. Appearing also in blood were most of the thyroid clonotypes expanded above 0.001.

The hyperthyroidism was newly diagnosed and had lasted under 2 months; the patients were aged 18 to 65. Diagnoses were established using clinical symptoms, serum thyroxine and TRAb, thyroid ultrasound and orbital computed tomography. The chain joins TRBV30 to TRBJ2-3, with D possibly called TRBD1 or TRBD2 (5 bases each). What was sequenced was blood. The source of this sequence is a man between 18 and 35 years old with Graves' hyperthyroidism. Here the CDR3 DNA reads TGTGCCTGGAGGGGGGGCACAGATACGCAGTATTTT. The encoded protein is CAWRGGTDTQYF.